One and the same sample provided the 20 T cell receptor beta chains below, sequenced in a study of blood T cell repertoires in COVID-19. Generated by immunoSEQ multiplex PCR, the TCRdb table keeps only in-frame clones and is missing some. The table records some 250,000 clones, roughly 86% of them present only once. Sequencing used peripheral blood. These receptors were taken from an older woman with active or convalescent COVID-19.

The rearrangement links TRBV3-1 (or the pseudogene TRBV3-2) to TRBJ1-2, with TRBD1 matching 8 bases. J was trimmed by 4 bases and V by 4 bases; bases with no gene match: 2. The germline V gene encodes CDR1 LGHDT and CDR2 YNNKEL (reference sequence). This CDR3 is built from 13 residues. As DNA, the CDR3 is TGTGCCAGCAGCCGCGGGACAGGCTATGGCTACACCTTC. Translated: CASSRGTGYGYTF.

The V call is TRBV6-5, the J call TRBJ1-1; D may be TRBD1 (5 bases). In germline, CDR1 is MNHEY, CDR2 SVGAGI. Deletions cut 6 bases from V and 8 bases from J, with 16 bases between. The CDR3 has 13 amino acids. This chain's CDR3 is CASSENGRGEAFF. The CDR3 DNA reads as TGTGCCAGCAGCGAGAATGGTAGGGGAGAAGCTTTCTTT.

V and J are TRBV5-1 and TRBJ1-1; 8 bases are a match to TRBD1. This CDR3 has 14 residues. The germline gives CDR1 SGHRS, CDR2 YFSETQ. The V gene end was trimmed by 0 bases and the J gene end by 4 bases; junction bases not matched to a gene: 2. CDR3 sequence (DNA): TGCGCCAGCAGCTTGGGACAGGGGACCACTGAAGCTTTCTTT. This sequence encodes CASSLGQGTTEAFF.

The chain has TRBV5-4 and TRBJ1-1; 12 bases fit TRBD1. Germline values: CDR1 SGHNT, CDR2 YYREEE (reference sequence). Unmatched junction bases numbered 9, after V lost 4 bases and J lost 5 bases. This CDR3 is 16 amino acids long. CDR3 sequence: CASSTGTGGLGTEAFF. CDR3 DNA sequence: TGTGCCAGCAGCACCGGGACAGGGGGCCTGGGGACTGAAGCTTTCTTT.

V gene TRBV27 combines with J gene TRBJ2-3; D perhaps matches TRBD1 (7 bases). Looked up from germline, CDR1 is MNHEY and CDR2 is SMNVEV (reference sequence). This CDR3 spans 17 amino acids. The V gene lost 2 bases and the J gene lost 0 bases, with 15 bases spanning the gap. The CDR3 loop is CASSLRGTDDSTDTQYF. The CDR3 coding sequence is TGTGCCAGCAGTTTACGGGGGACAGACGATAGCACAGATACGCAGTATTTT.

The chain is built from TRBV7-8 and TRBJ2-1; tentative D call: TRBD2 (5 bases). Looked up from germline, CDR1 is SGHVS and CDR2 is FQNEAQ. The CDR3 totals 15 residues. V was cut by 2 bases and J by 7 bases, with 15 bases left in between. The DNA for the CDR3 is TGTGCCAGCAGCTTAACCCGTCGGACTCGGAATGAGCAGTTCTTC. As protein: CASSLTRRTRNEQFF.

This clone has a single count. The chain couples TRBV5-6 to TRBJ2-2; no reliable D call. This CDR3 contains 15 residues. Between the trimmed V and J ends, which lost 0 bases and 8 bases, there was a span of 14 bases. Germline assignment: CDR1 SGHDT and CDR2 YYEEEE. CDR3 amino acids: CASSLVAGVRGELFF. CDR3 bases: TGTGCCAGCAGCTTGGTTGCTGGAGTAAGGGGGGAGCTGTTTTTT.

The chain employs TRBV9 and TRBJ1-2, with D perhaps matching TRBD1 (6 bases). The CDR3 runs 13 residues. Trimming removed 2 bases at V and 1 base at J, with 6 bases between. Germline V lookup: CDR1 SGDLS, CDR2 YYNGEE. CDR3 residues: CASSVDSNYGYTF. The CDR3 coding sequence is TGTGCCAGCAGCGTGGACAGTAACTATGGCTACACCTTC. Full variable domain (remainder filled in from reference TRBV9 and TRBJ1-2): DSGVTQTPKHLITATGQRVTLRCSPRSGDLSVYWYQQSLDQGLQFLIQYYNGEERAKGNILERFSAQQFPDLHSELNLSSLELGDSALYFCASSVDSNYGYTFGSGTRLTVV.

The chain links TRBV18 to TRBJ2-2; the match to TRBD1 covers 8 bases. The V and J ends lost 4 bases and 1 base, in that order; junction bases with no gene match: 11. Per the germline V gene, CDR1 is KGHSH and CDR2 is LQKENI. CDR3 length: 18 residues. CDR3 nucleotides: TGTGCCAGCTCACGCTTTACAACCGGGACAGGGAACACCGGGGAGCTGTTTTTT. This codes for CASSRFTTGTGNTGELFF.

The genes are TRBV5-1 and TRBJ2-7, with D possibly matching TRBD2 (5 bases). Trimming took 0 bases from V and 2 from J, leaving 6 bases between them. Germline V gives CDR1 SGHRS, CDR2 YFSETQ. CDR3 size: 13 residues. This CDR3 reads CASSLDGTYEQYF. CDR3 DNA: TGCGCCAGCAGCTTGGACGGGACCTACGAGCAGTACTTC.

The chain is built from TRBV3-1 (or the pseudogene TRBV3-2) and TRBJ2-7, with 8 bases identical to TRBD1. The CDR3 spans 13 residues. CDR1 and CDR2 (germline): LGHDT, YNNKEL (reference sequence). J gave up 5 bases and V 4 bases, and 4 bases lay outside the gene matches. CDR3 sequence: CASSLWTGHEQYF. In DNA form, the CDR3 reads TGTGCCAGCAGCCTTTGGACAGGGCACGAGCAGTACTTC.

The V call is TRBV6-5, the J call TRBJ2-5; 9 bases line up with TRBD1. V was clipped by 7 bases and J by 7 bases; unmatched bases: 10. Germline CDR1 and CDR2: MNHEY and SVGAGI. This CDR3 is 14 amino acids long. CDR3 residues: CASTQTGGAGTQYF. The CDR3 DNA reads TGTGCCAGCACCCAGACAGGGGGAGCGGGGACCCAGTACTTC.

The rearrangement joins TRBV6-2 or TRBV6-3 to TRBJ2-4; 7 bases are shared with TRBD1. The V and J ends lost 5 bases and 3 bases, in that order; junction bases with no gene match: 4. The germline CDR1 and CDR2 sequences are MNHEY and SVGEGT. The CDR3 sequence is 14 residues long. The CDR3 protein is CASSEGAVKNIQYF. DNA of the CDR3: TGTGCCAGCAGTGAGGGGGCAGTCAAAAACATTCAGTACTTC.

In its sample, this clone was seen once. In DNA form, the CDR3 reads TGTGCCAGCAGGACCGGGACAGGGGGGGATACGCAGTATTTT. Residues: CASRTGTGGDTQYF. V and J are TRBV2 and TRBJ2-3; 11 nucleotides align to TRBD1. After removal of 6 bases from V and 6 bases from J, the junction contained 5 bases not matched to a gene. Germline loops: CDR1 SNHLY, CDR2 FYNNEI. The CDR3 sequence is 14 residues long.

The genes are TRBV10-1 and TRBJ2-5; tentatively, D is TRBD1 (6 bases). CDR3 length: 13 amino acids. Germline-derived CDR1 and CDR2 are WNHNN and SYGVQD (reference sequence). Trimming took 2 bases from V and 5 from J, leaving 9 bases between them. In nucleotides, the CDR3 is TGCGCCAGCAGTGAGCAGGGGCGGGAGACCCAGTACTTC. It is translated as CASSEQGRETQYF.

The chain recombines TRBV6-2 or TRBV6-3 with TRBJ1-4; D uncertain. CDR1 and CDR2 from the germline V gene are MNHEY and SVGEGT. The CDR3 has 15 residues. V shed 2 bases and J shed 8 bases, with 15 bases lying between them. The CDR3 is CASSYSERVREKLFF. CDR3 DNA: TGTGCCAGCAGTTACAGTGAGAGGGTCCGGGAAAAACTGTTTTTT.

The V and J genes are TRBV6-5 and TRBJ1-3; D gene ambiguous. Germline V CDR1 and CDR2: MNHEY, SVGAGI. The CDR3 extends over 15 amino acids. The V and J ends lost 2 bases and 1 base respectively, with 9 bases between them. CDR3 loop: CASSYASTSGNTIYF. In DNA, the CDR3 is TGTGCCAGCAGTTACGCGTCCACGTCTGGAAACACCATATATTTT.

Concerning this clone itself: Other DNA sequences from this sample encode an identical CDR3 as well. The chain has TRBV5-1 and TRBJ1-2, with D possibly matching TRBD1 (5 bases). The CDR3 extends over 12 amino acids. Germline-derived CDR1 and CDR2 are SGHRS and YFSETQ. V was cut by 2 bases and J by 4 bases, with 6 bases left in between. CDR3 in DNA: TGCGCCAGCAGCTTAGACAGCTATGGCTACACCTTC. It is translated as CASSLDSYGYTF.

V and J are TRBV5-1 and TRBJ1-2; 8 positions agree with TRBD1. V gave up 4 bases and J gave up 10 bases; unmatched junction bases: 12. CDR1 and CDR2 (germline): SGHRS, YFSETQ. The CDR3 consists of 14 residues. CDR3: CASSPDPRQGYYTF. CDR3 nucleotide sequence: TGCGCCAGCAGCCCCGACCCCCGACAGGGGTACTACACCTTC. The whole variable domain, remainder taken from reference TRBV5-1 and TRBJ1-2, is KAGVTQTPRYLIKTRGQQVTLSCSPISGHRSVSWYQQTPGQGLQFLFEYFSETQRNKGNFPGRFSGRQFSNSRSEMNVSTLELGDSALYLCASSPDPRQGYYTFGSGTRLTVV.

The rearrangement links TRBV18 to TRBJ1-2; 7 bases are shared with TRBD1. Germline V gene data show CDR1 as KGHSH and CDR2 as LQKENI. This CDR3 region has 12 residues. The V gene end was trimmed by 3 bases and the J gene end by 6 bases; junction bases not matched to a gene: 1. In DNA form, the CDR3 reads TGTGCCAGCTCACCGACAGGGAATGGCTACACCTTC. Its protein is CASSPTGNGYTF.